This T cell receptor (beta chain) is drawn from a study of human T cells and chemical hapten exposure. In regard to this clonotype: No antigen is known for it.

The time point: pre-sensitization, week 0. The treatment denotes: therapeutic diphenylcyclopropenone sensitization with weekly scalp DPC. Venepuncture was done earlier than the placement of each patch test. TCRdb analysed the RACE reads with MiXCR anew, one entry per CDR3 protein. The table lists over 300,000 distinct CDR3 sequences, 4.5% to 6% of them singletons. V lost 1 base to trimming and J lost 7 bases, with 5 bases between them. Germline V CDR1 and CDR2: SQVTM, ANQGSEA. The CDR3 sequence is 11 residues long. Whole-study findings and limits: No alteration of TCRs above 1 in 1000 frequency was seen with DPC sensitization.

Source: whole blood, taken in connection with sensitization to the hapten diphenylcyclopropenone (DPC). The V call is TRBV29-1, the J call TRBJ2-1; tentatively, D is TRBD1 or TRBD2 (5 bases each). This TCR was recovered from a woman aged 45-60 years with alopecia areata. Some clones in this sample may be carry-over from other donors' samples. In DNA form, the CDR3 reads TGCAGCGTTGAAGGGGGGAATGAGCAGTTCTTC. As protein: CSVEGGNEQFF.